The 2 T cell receptor beta chains given below trace back to one sample, sequenced in a study of blood T cell repertoires in COVID-19. The assay was immunoSEQ multiplex PCR, and TCRdb's table has in-frame clones only and misses some. Of roughly 110,000 clones in the sample, about four fifths were seen once. Input material: peripheral blood. These receptors were taken from a woman aged 40-49 years with acute or convalescent COVID-19.

This chain links TRBV7-2 with TRBJ1-5, with 7 bases fitting TRBD1. The length of the CDR3 is 15 residues. Trimming removed 4 bases from V and 5 bases from J; junction bases left unmatched: 8. Germline CDR1 SGHTA, CDR2 FQGNSA. CDR3 DNA: TGTGCCAGCAGCTCTGACAGGGAGAGGTATCAGCCCCAGCATTTT. This gives the protein CASSSDRERYQPQHF.

The count of this clone is one. The rearrangement joins TRBV11-2 to TRBJ2-1; 8 nucleotides match TRBD1. The CDR3 totals 15 residues. Germline V lookup: CDR1 SGHAT, CDR2 FQNNGV. Unmatched junction bases numbered 9, after V lost 4 bases and J lost 7 bases. CDR3 nucleotide sequence: TGTGCCAGCAGCTCGCCCAACAGGGGGAGGAATGAGCAGTTCTTC. Its translation: CASSSPNRGRNEQFF.